This TCR beta chain is from a study of T cell repertoires in cytomegalovirus infection. On the study more broadly: Public signatures in TCR beta pointed to CMV infection and matching HLA type. Findings and limits, study-wide: CMV carriers with the relevant HLA were identified by cumulative public TCR beta family frequency. In two of eight donors, the top clonotype was HLA-C-restricted CMV-specific.

V lost 2 bases and J 14 bases, leaving 10 bases between the germline ends. CDR3 length equals 11 residues. Germline CDR1 is MDHEN and CDR2 is SYDVKM. TCRdb recomputed calls from the reads with MiXCR, one row per CDR3 protein. The data show just under 300,000 distinct CDR3 sequences, roughly 9.3% seen once. This clonotype was observed at least ten times. The antigen is undetermined. This chain connects TRBV28 to TRBJ2-1, with D maybe TRBD1 (5 bases). This sequence originates from a human donor in good health (CMV status not recorded). Some clones in this sample may be carry-over from other donors' samples. Material: PBMCs. The CDR3 region is CASSLQQVEFF. DNA of the CDR3: TGTGCCAGCAGTTTACAACAGGTCGAGTTCTTC. The whole variable domain, remainder taken from reference TRBV28 and TRBJ2-1, is DVKVTQSSRYLVKRTGEKVFLECVQDMDHENMFWYRQDPGLGLRLIYFSYDVKMKEKGDIPEGYSVSREKKERFSLILESASTNQTSMYLCASSLQQVEFFGPGTRLTVL.